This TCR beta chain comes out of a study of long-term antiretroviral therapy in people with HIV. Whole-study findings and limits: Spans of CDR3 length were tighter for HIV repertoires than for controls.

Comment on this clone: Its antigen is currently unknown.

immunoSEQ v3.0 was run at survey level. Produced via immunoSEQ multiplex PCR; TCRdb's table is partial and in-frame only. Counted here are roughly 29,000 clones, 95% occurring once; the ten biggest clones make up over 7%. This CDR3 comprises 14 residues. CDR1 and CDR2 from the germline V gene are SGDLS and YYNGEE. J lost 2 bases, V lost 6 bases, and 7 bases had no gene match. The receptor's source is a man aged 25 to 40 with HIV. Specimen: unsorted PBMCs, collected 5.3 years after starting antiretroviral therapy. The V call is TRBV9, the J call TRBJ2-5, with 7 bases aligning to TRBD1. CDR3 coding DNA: TGTGCCAGCACCGAGGGACAGTTACAAGAGACCCAGTACTTC. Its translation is CASTEGQLQETQYF.